This is a list of T cell receptor beta chains from one sample in a study of molecular identifiers for immune sequencing clone quantification. TCRdb reprocessed the PCR reads via MiXCR and lists one record per CDR3 protein. The sample has some 580,000 distinct CDR3 sequences; about 25% are singletons. The source material was naive CD8+ T cells from blood, with Jurkat cell RNA spiked in. Receptor source: a human donor in good health. Some libraries in this study had Jurkat cell RNA spiked in. The CDR3 runs from the conserved cysteine through the conserved F or W. The D gene is left open where the match is weak. Clone size appears in some rows only: once, few, many, or a class for an expanded clone.

d_call: -
cdr3_length: 16
j_call: TRBJ2-1
clone_size: -
v_call: TRBV4-1
cdr3_nt: TGCGCCAGCAGCCAGGCACTAGGGGCCTCCTACAATGAGCAGTTCTTC
cdr3_aa: CASSQALGASYNEQFF

d_call: TRBD1
cdr3_length: 18
j_call: TRBJ1-4
clone_size: -
v_call: TRBV7-6
cdr3_nt: TGTGCCAGCAGCTTTAATCCTTTGGACAGGGGGGCTAATGAAAAACTGTTTTTT
cdr3_aa: CASSFNPLDRGANEKLFF

d_call: TRBD1
cdr3_length: 18
j_call: TRBJ1-5
clone_size: many
v_call: TRBV20-1
cdr3_nt: TGCAGTGCTCGACCCCGACAGGGGGCTAATTTGCTTCTTCAGCCCCAGCATTTT
cdr3_aa: CSARPRQGANLLLQPQHF

d_call: TRBD1
cdr3_length: 19
j_call: TRBJ1-5
clone_size: -
v_call: TRBV27
cdr3_nt: TGTGCCAGCAGTTTAAGTTTGTACATGTGGGACAGGAGAAATCAGCCCCATCATTTT
cdr3_aa: CASSLSLYMWDRRNQPHHF

d_call: -
cdr3_length: 14
j_call: TRBJ1-5
clone_size: few
v_call: TRBV12-3/TRBV12-4
cdr3_nt: TGTGCCAGCAGTTTAGAGGGGCACAATCAGCCCCAGCATTTT
cdr3_aa: CASSLEGHNQPQHF

d_call: -
cdr3_length: 13
j_call: TRBJ2-1
clone_size: -
v_call: TRBV7-2
cdr3_nt: TGTGCCAGCAGCCCCTCCGGCGGGCTGGAGCAGTTCTTC
cdr3_aa: CASSPSGGLEQFF

d_call: TRBD1
cdr3_length: 14
j_call: TRBJ1-6
clone_size: many
v_call: TRBV12-3/TRBV12-4
cdr3_nt: TGTGCCAGCAGAGACAGGGGTTGGAATTCACCCCTCCACTTT
cdr3_aa: CASRDRGWNSPLHF

d_call: -
cdr3_length: 14
j_call: TRBJ2-3
clone_size: many
v_call: TRBV4-3
cdr3_nt: TGCGCCAGCAGCCAAGCGGAGAGCACAGATACGCAGTATTTT
cdr3_aa: CASSQAESTDTQYF

d_call: TRBD1
cdr3_length: 15
j_call: TRBJ2-5
clone_size: few
v_call: TRBV7-3
cdr3_nt: TGTGCCAGCAGCTTGGCCGGGACAGGGGGAGAGACCCAGTACTTC
cdr3_aa: CASSLAGTGGETQYF

d_call: TRBD1
cdr3_length: 14
j_call: TRBJ1-1
clone_size: few
v_call: TRBV7-9
cdr3_nt: TGTGCCAGCACCTTAGGGACAGGGGGCACTGAAGCTTTCTTT
cdr3_aa: CASTLGTGGTEAFF

d_call: -
cdr3_length: 17
j_call: TRBJ1-1
clone_size: -
v_call: TRBV6-6
cdr3_nt: TGTGCCAGCAGACATACAACGGAGGGTTGGGGCTCTGGAAAAGGTTTCTTT
cdr3_aa: CASRHTTEGWGSGKGFF

d_call: -
cdr3_length: 12
j_call: TRBJ2-7
clone_size: -
v_call: TRBV19
cdr3_nt: TGTGCCAGTAGTACACCACAGGGCGAGCAGTACTTC
cdr3_aa: CASSTPQGEQYF

d_call: -
cdr3_length: 11
j_call: TRBJ2-2
clone_size: -
v_call: TRBV9
cdr3_nt: TGTGCCAGTAGGGGAGCCGGGGAGCCGTTTTTT
cdr3_aa: CASRGAGEPFF

d_call: -
cdr3_length: 16
j_call: TRBJ2-3
clone_size: many
v_call: TRBV14
cdr3_nt: TGTGCCAGCAGCCAAGATCCAGCGGCGGTTCGAGATACGCAGTATTTT
cdr3_aa: CASSQDPAAVRDTQYF

d_call: -
cdr3_length: 12
j_call: TRBJ2-4
clone_size: many
v_call: TRBV5-4
cdr3_nt: TGTGCCAGCAGGGGAAATGAAAACATTCAGTACTTC
cdr3_aa: CASRGNENIQYF

d_call: -
cdr3_length: 15
j_call: TRBJ2-1
clone_size: -
v_call: TRBV2
cdr3_nt: TGTGCCAGCAGTGAAGCGCTCGAATCCTACAATGAGCAGTTCTTC
cdr3_aa: CASSEALESYNEQFF

d_call: TRBD1
cdr3_length: 13
j_call: TRBJ1-1
clone_size: many
v_call: TRBV30
cdr3_nt: TGTGCCTGGGAGGTAGGACAGGGAACTGAAGCTTTCTTT
cdr3_aa: CAWEVGQGTEAFF

d_call: TRBD1
cdr3_length: 18
j_call: TRBJ1-4
clone_size: few
v_call: TRBV7-9
cdr3_nt: TGTGCCAGCAGCAACTGGGAGTCAGGGGGCAGGATCGGTGAAAAACTGTTTTTT
cdr3_aa: CASSNWESGGRIGEKLFF

d_call: TRBD1
cdr3_length: 18
j_call: TRBJ1-3
clone_size: -
v_call: TRBV3-1
cdr3_nt: TGTGCCCGCAGCCATCGCTTCGGACAGGGGATCTCTGGAAACCCCATATATTTT
cdr3_aa: CARSHRFGQGISGNPIYF

d_call: TRBD1
cdr3_length: 15
j_call: TRBJ2-7
clone_size: -
v_call: TRBV27
cdr3_nt: TGTGCCAGCACCTTAACGACAGGGGGCGGGTACGAGCAGTACTTC
cdr3_aa: CASTLTTGGGYEQYF

d_call: -
cdr3_length: 15
j_call: TRBJ2-6
clone_size: many
v_call: TRBV13
cdr3_nt: TGTGCCAGCAGCTTAGCAGGGGCCGGGGCCAACGTCCTGACTTTC
cdr3_aa: CASSLAGAGANVLTF

d_call: -
cdr3_length: 13
j_call: TRBJ2-1
clone_size: -
v_call: TRBV19
cdr3_nt: TGTGCCAATAGCCCTGGGGCTATTAGGGAGCAGTTCTTC
cdr3_aa: CANSPGAIREQFF

d_call: TRBD2
cdr3_length: 20
j_call: TRBJ2-3
clone_size: few
v_call: TRBV20-1
cdr3_nt: TGCAGTGCTAGCCAGGGACTAGCGGGGATAAGACGGGGGAGCACAGATACGCAGTATTTT
cdr3_aa: CSASQGLAGIRRGSTDTQYF

d_call: -
cdr3_length: 15
j_call: TRBJ1-3
clone_size: -
v_call: TRBV7-9
cdr3_nt: TGTGCCAGCGGCTTAGACGTGCCCTCTGGAAACACCATATATTTT
cdr3_aa: CASGLDVPSGNTIYF

d_call: -
cdr3_length: 13
j_call: TRBJ2-2
clone_size: many
v_call: TRBV20-1
cdr3_nt: TGCAGTGCTAGGGGGGGTAACACCGGGGAGCTGTTTTTT
cdr3_aa: CSARGGNTGELFF